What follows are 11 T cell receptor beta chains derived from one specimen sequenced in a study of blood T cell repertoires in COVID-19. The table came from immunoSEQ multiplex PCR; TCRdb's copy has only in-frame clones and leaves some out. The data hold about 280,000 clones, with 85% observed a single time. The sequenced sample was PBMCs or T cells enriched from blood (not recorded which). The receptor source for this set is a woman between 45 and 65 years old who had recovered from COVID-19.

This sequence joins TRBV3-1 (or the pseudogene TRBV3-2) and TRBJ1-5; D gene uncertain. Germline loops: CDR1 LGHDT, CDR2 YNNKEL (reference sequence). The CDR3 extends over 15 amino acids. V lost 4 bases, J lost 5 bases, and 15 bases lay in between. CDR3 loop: CASSLSTARDQPQHF. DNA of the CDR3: TGTGCCAGCAGCCTTTCGACTGCCCGGGATCAGCCCCAGCATTTT.

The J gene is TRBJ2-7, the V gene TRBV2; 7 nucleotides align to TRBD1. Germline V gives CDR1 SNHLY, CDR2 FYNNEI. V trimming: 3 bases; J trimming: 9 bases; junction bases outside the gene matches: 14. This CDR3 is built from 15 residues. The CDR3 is CASSDLGTAITAQYF. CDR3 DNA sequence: TGTGCCAGCAGTGACCTCGGGACAGCAATTACCGCGCAGTACTTC.

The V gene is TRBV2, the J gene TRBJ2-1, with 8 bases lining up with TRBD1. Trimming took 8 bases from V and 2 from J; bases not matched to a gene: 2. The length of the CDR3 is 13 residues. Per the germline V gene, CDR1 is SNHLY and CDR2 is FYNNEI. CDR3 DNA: TGTGCCAGCCGGACAGGGCCCTACAATGAGCAGTTCTTC. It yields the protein CASRTGPYNEQFF.

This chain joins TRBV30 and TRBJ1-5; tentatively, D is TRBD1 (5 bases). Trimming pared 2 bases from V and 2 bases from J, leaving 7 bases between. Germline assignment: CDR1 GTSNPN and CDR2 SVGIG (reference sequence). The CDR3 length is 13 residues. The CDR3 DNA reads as TGTGCCTGGAGTTCGGGGGGCAATCAGCCCCAGCATTTT. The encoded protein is CAWSSGGNQPQHF.

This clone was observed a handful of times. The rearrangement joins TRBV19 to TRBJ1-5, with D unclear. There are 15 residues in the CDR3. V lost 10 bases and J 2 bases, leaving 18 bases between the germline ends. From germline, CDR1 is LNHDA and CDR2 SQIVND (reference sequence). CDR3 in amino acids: CATERVAGGNQPQHF. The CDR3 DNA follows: TGTGCCACCGAAAGAGTGGCAGGCGGCAATCAGCCCCAGCATTTT.

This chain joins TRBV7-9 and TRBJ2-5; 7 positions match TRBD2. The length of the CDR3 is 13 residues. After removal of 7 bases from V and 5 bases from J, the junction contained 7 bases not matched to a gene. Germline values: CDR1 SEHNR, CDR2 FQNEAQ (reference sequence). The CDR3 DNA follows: TGTGCCAGCATTGGGGGAGGGCCGGAGACCCAGTACTTC. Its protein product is CASIGGGPETQYF.

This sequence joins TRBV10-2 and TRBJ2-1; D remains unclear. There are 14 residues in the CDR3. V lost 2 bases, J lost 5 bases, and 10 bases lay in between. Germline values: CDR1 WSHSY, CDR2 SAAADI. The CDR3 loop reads CASSEPRQNNEQFF. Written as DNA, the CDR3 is TGCGCCAGCAGTGAGCCCCGACAAAACAATGAGCAGTTCTTC.

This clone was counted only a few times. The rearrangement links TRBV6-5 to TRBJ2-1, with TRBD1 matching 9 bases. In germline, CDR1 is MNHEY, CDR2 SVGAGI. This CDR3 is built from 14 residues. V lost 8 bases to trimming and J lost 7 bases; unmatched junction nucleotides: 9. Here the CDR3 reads CASLPGQGFNEQFF. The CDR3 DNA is TGTGCCAGCCTTCCTGGACAGGGGTTTAATGAGCAGTTCTTC.

The DNA of the CDR3 is TGTGCCAGCAGCGCCGGGACTCGACGGGCTACTGAAGCTTTCTTT. Translating it yields CASSAGTRRATEAFF. This rearrangement joins TRBV7-9 to TRBJ1-1, with a tentative D call TRBD1 (5 bases). Trimming took off 5 bases at V and 5 bases at J, with 18 bases between the two ends. This CDR3 has 15 amino acids. Germline V gene sequence: CDR1 SEHNR, CDR2 FQNEAQ (reference sequence). The full variable domain, in which reference TRBV7-9 and TRBJ1-1 provide the parts outside the CDR3, is DTGVSQNPRHKITKRGQNVTFRCDPISEHNRLYWYRQTLGQGPEFLTYFQNEAQLEKSRLLSDRFSAERPKGSFSTLEIQRTEQGDSAMYLCASSAGTRRATEAFFGQGTRLTVV.

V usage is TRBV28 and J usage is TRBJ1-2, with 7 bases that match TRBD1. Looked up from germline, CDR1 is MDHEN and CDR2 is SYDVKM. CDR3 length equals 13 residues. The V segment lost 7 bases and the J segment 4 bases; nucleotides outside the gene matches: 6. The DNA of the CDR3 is TGTGCCAGCATCCCAGGGACAGCCTATGGCTACACCTTC. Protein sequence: CASIPGTAYGYTF.

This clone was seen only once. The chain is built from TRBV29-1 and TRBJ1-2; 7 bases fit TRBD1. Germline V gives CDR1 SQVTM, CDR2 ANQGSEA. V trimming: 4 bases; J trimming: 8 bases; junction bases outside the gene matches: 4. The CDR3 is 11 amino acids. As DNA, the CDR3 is TGCAGCGTTGTGACAGGGAAGGGCTACACCTTC. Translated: CSVVTGKGYTF.